This TCR beta chain is from a study of CD8+CD57+ T cells in acquired aplastic anemia. Profiles of TCR beta VDJ and CDR3 were generated from a genomic DNA template. From the reads, TCRdb called clonotypes with MiXCR, one entry per CDR3 protein. In the table there are 150,000 to 200,000 distinct CDR3 sequences, approximately 48% of which are singletons. Previously, flow cytometry had revealed CD8+CD57+ cell expansion in the patients chosen for sequencing. In regard to this clonotype: The junction departs from germline at one end; a sequencing error may be responsible.

This CDR3 comprises 10 residues. Germline CDR1 is SGHAT and CDR2 is FQDESV (reference sequence). This chain connects TRBV11-1 to TRBJ2-7; D call uncertain. The TCR sequence derives from a human donor with aplastic anemia. Sample: sorted CD4+, CD8+, or CD8+CD57+ T cells (not recorded which) from PBMCs. CDR3 amino acids: CASSLEKAGF. CDR3 coding DNA: TGTGCCAGCAGCCTGGAAAAGGCTGGGTTC.